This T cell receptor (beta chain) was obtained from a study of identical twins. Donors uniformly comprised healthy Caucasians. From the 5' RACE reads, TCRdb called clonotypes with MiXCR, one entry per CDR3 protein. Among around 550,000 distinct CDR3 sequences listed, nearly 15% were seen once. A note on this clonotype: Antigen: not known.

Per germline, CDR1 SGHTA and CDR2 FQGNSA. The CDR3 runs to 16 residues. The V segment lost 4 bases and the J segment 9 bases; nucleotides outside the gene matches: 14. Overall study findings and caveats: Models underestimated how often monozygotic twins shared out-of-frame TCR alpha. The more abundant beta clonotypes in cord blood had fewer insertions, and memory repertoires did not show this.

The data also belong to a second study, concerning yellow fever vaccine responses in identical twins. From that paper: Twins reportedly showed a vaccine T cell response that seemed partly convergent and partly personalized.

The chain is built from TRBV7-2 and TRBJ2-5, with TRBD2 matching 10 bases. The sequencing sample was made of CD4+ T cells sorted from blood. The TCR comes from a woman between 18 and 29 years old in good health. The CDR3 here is CASSSPLAGRPLAQYF. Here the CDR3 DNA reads TGTGCCAGCAGCTCCCCACTAGCGGGAAGGCCGTTGGCCCAGTACTTC.